Listed below are T cell receptor beta chains from one sample, sequenced in a study of response to subunit inactivated influenza vaccine. Using its own MiXCR run on the RT-PCR reads, TCRdb lists one record per CDR3 protein. This table has some 640,000 distinct CDR3 sequences, about 14% appearing once. Sample: PBMCs from blood, taken roughly 2 weeks before vaccination. Receptors were obtained from a middle-aged man who received an inactivated influenza vaccine. The CDR3 runs from the conserved cysteine through the conserved F or W. Fields, in order: V gene, J gene, CDR3 protein.

TRBV6-2/TRBV6-3,TRBJ1-5,CASSGPGGPNQPQHF
TRBV6-6,TRBJ2-2,CAIRQSTGELFF
TRBV28,TRBJ1-2,CASSPLPRGNIYGYTF
TRBV15,TRBJ2-1,CATSRDARRGGEQFF
TRBV6-2/TRBV6-3,TRBJ2-1,CASSYLRLNEQFF
TRBV20-1,TRBJ2-7,CSAEKYSKAVSYEQYF
TRBV4-3,TRBJ2-1,CASSQEFYNEQFF
TRBV15,TRBJ2-2,CATSINRGTGELFF
TRBV7-2,TRBJ2-5,CASSQRTAETQYF
TRBV6-5,TRBJ2-1,CASSYVAGEGEQFF
TRBV7-2,TRBJ2-3,CASSLAAQGITQYF
TRBV3-1,TRBJ2-1,CASSRAGTSGGAGYNEQFF
TRBV24-1,TRBJ2-3,CATSDFGRDTQYF
TRBV6-1,TRBJ2-2,CASNSRPEKNGELFF
TRBV20-1,TRBJ2-5,CSARDRWTEAPMERAQYF
TRBV9,TRBJ2-2,CASSVELSGELFF
TRBV7-2,TRBJ2-3,CASSFRSHTDTQYF
TRBV4-3,TRBJ2-1,CASSQDTSRNEQFF
TRBV7-9,TRBJ2-3,CARLYLACTDTQYF
TRBV7-6,TRBJ2-3,CASSPEWSTDTQYF
TRBV18,TRBJ2-1,CASSAGGSLSAQFF
TRBV9,TRBJ2-3,CASSDAPSTDTQYF
TRBV29-1,TRBJ2-3,CSARWGVRTDTQYF
TRBV28,TRBJ2-7,CASSPESWTGAGGQYF
TRBV5-4,TRBJ2-7,CASSSAGTGGREQYF